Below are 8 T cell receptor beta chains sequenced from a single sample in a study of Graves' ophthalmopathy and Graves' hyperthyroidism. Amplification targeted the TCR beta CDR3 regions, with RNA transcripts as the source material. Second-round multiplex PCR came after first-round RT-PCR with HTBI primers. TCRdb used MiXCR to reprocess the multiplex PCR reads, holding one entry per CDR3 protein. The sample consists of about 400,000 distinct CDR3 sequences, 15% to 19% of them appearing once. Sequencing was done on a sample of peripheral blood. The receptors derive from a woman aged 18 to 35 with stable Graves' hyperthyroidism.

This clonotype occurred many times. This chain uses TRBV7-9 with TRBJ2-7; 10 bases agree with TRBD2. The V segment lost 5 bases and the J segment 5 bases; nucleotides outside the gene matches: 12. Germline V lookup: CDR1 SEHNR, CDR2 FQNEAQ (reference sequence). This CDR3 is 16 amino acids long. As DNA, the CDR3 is TGTGCCAGCAGCGTAACACCGGGACTAGCGCCTAACGAGCAGTACTTC. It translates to CASSVTPGLAPNEQYF.

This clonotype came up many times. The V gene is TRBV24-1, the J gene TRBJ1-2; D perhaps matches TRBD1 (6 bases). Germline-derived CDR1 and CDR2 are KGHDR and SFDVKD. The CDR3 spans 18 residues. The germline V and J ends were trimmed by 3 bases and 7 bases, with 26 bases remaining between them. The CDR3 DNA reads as TGTGCCACCAGTGATCGCAAGCGGGGGGGCCCTGAGCGGGGTGGCTACACCTTC. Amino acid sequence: CATSDRKRGGPERGGYTF.

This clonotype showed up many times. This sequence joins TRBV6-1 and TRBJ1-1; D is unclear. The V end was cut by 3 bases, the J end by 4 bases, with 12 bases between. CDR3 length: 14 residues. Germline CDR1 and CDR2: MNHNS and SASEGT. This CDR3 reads CASSEEVRGTEAFF. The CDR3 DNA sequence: TGTGCCAGCAGTGAGGAGGTTCGGGGCACTGAAGCTTTCTTT.

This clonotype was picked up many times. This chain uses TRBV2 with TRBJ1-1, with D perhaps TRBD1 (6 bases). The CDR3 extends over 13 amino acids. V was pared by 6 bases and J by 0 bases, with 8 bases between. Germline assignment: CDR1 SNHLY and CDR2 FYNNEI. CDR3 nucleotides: TGTGCCAGCAGAGGGACACTGAACACTGAAGCTTTCTTT. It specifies CASRGTLNTEAFF.

The CDR3 protein is CASGRPGDGEPYEQYF. The CDR3 bases are TGTGCCAGCGGCCGGCCGGGGGACGGAGAGCCTTACGAGCAGTACTTC. The chain links TRBV11-1 to TRBJ2-7; D perhaps matches TRBD2 (6 bases). Germline V gives CDR1 SGHAT, CDR2 FQDESV (reference sequence). This CDR3 region has 16 residues. The V end lost 8 bases, the J end lost 4 bases, and 24 bases lay between the germline ends.

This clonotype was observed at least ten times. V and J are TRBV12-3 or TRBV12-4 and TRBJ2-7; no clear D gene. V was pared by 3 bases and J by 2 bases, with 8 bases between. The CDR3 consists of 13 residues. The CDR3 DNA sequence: TGTGCCAGCAGTTTCGGGCCGGCCTACGAGCAGTACTTC. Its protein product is CASSFGPAYEQYF.

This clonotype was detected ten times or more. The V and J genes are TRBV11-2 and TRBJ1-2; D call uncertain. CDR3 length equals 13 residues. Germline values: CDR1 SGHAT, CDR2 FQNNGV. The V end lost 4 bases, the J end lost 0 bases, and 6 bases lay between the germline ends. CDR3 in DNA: TGTGCCAGCAGCTCCTACACTAACTATGGCTACACCTTC. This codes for CASSSYTNYGYTF.

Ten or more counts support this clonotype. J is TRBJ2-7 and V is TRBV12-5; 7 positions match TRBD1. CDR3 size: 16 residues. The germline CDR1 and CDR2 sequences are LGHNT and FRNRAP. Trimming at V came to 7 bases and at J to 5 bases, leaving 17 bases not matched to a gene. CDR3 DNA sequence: TGTGCTAGTGCCCGAGAACGGGCAGGGGGTTCGAACGAGCAGTACTTC. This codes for CASARERAGGSNEQYF.